The next 31 T cell receptor beta chains were all read from a single sample in a study of PD-1 blockade in classical Hodgkin lymphoma. Time point in this sample: cycle 4 day 1 (C4D1), after less than seven weeks of nivolumab. No patient escaped relapse after autologous stem cell transplantation, and brentuximab vedotin exposure varied. By magnetic negative selection, CD4+ T cells were purified from thawed PBMCs. Repertoires were generated with immunoSEQ multiplex PCR, while TCRdb's copy carries only in-frame clones and drops some. The table has some 19,000 clones, about three quarters seen once. Material: CD4+ T cells from blood, obtained before the fourth cycle of nivolumab. The receptors were gathered from a human donor with classical Hodgkin lymphoma.

V is TRBV5-1 and J is TRBJ2-3, with 11 bases that match TRBD1. Germline V CDR1 and CDR2: SGHRS, YFSETQ. This CDR3 spans 15 amino acids. Trimming removed 7 bases from V and 6 bases from J; junction bases left unmatched: 10. CDR3 region: CASAGTGGILDTQYF. The CDR3 region has the DNA TGCGCCAGCGCCGGGACAGGGGGTATATTGGATACGCAGTATTTT.

V is TRBV5-6 and J is TRBJ2-7; a possible D gene is TRBD2 (6 bases). The germline V and J ends were trimmed by 3 bases and 3 bases, with 19 bases remaining between them. The CDR3 is 16 residues long. CDR1 is SGHDT, CDR2 YYEEEE, per germline. The CDR3 nucleotides are TGTGCCAGCAGCTCCGTGATGGGGGAGGCGGACTACGAGCAGTACTTC. Translating it yields CASSSVMGEADYEQYF.

The chain employs TRBV7-3 and TRBJ2-5; TRBD2 might be the D (7 bases). Trimming stripped 6 bases from V and 2 bases from J, with 16 bases between. The CDR3 is made up of 15 amino acids. From germline, CDR1 is SGHTA and CDR2 FQGTGA. The CDR3 sequence: CASSRTGGTQETQYF. The CDR3 DNA reads TGTGCCAGCAGTCGTACGGGGGGCACACAAGAGACCCAGTACTTC.

This clone showed up just once. The chain carries TRBV5-4 and TRBJ1-1; a possible D gene is TRBD1 (5 bases). Per germline, CDR1 SGHNT and CDR2 YYREEE (reference sequence). V shed 0 bases and J shed 1 base, with 16 bases lying between them. The CDR3 is made up of 17 amino acids. The CDR3 sequence is CASSLDAVGRGNTEAFF. DNA for the CDR3: TGTGCCAGCAGCTTGGACGCTGTGGGGCGGGGGAACACTGAAGCTTTCTTT.

The chain recombines TRBV18 with TRBJ2-1; maybe TRBD1 (7 bases). V shed 0 bases and J shed 7 bases, with 16 bases lying between them. Germline CDR1 KGHSH, CDR2 LQKENI. CDR3 length: 16 residues. CDR3 region: CASSPPSGDRGNEQFF. CDR3 DNA: TGTGCCAGCTCACCACCCTCGGGGGACAGAGGGAATGAGCAGTTCTTC.

This sequence joins TRBV5-1 and TRBJ1-1; D gene unclear. CDR1 and CDR2 (germline): SGHRS, YFSETQ. V was shortened by 2 bases and J by 1 base, with 12 bases between the two germline ends. The CDR3 is 15 amino acids. CDR3 in amino acids: CASSFRPTGNTEAFF. Written as DNA, the CDR3 is TGCGCCAGCAGCTTTAGACCCACGGGGAACACTGAAGCTTTCTTT.

This clone was picked up a small number of times. The chain has TRBV7-2 and TRBJ1-5; D is possibly TRBD1 (5 bases). Trimming left V 3 bases short and J 4 bases short, with 16 bases between. The CDR3 is 16 amino acids. Germline V gives CDR1 SGHTA, CDR2 FQGNSA. CDR3 DNA: TGTGCCAGCAGCTTGGGAGATGGGGGGTTTAATCAGCCCCAGCATTTT. Translation gives CASSLGDGGFNQPQHF.

This clone was counted between two and nine times. The CDR3 spells CASSIRTGTGEQFF. The CDR3 coding sequence is TGCGCCAGCAGTATAAGGACCGGGACCGGTGAGCAGTTCTTC. This chain connects TRBV5-1 to TRBJ2-1; D might be TRBD1 or TRBD2, each matching 5 bases. The CDR3 has 14 residues. CDR1 SGHRS and CDR2 YFSETQ come from the germline V gene. Trimming stripped 5 bases from V and 9 bases from J, with 18 bases between.

J is TRBJ1-2 and V is TRBV29-1; TRBD1 might be the D (6 bases). The CDR3 has 15 residues. Germline V gives CDR1 SQVTM, CDR2 ANQGSEA. The V and J ends lost 4 bases and 0 bases respectively, with 15 bases between them. The CDR3 bases are TGCAGCGTTGGGGAGGGGGGTGCCCCTAACTATGGCTACACCTTC. It is translated as CSVGEGGAPNYGYTF.

The chain couples TRBV9 to TRBJ2-1, with D tentatively TRBD1 (6 bases). Trimming cost V 0 bases and J 4 bases, with 29 bases left between them. Germline loops: CDR1 SGDLS, CDR2 YYNGEE. CDR3 length equals 21 residues. The CDR3 region is CASSVGPGDIGVALRYNEQFF. CDR3 nucleotides: TGTGCCAGCAGCGTAGGACCAGGGGATATTGGTGTAGCATTAAGATACAATGAGCAGTTCTTC.

The chain uses TRBV21-1 and TRBJ1-1; the table's D call, TRBD1, has no DNA check behind it. TRBV21-1 corresponds to a pseudogene. The CDR3 is made up of 15 amino acids. DNA for the CDR3: TGTGCCAGCAGCAAATTTCCAGGAATGAACACTGAAGCTTTCTTT. Translating gives CASSKFPGMNTEAFF.

The chain employs TRBV25-1 and TRBJ1-6, with D tentatively TRBD1 (5 bases). The CDR3 spans 15 residues. In germline, CDR1 is MGHDK, CDR2 SYGVNS. Deletions cut 8 bases from V and 7 bases from J, with 18 bases between. Here the CDR3 DNA reads TGTGCCAGCTCGAGGGACTTTCGGGAGAATTCACCCCTCCACTTT. Its protein product is CASSRDFRENSPLHF.

The J gene is TRBJ2-5, the V gene TRBV27; 7 bases are a match to TRBD1. Germline values: CDR1 MNHEY, CDR2 SMNVEV (reference sequence). V trimming: 0 bases; J trimming: 6 bases; junction bases outside the gene matches: 10. The CDR3 runs 16 residues. CDR3 region: CASSLSPKTGRQTQYF. The CDR3 DNA is TGTGCCAGCAGTTTATCGCCGAAGACAGGGCGGCAGACCCAGTACTTC.

CDR3 protein: CASSQSSRPGSSYEQYF. The DNA for the CDR3 is TGCGCCAGCAGTCAATCTAGTCGACCAGGGAGCTCCTACGAGCAGTACTTC. This sequence joins TRBV23-1 and TRBJ2-7; either TRBD1 or TRBD2 may supply D (5 bases each). TRBV23-1 is recorded as an ORF, its role being uncertain. V was cut by 0 bases and J by 0 bases, with 15 bases left in between. The CDR3 loop spans 17 amino acids.

Remarks on this clone: The junction shows a germline mismatch at one end, possibly a read error. Other DNA sequences in the sample encode the same CDR3. V gene TRBV10-3 combines with J gene TRBJ2-7; D unresolved. Germline V gene sequence: CDR1 ENHRY, CDR2 SYGVKD. The CDR3 is made up of 13 amino acids. The CDR3 DNA reads as TGTGCCATCAGTGAGTCGAACACCTATGAGCAGTACTTC. Amino acid sequence: CAISESNTYEQYF.

V and J are TRBV6-1 and TRBJ2-1; D unresolved. CDR3 length: 12 residues. Germline V gene sequence: CDR1 MNHNS, CDR2 SASEGT. V was clipped by 3 bases and J by 3 bases, with 3 bases between them. CDR3 residues: CASSENYNEQFF. In DNA, the CDR3 is TGTGCCAGCAGTGAGAACTACAATGAGCAGTTCTTC.

CDR3 residues: CASSLVSSGNTEAFF. CDR3 nucleotides: TGCGCCAGCAGCTTGGTGAGCTCGGGGAACACTGAAGCTTTCTTT. The V gene is TRBV5-1, the J gene TRBJ1-1; D is unclear. From germline, CDR1 is SGHRS and CDR2 YFSETQ. With 0 bases removed from V and 1 base from J, the gap between germline ends came to 10 bases. There are 15 residues in the CDR3.

The chain carries TRBV5-1 and TRBJ1-5, with 8 nucleotides matching TRBD1. Germline CDR1 SGHRS, CDR2 YFSETQ. The trim removed 0 bases at V and 2 bases at J, leaving 7 bases unmatched. The CDR3 is 17 amino acids. The CDR3 DNA is TGCGCCAGCAGCTTGGATCCGGGACAGGCTCGCAATCAGCCCCAGCATTTT. Protein sequence: CASSLDPGQARNQPQHF.

V usage is TRBV9 and J usage is TRBJ2-1; 10 positions agree with TRBD2. CDR3 length: 15 residues. Germline V gene sequence: CDR1 SGDLS, CDR2 YYNGEE. Trimming at V came to 3 bases and at J to 4 bases, leaving 4 bases not matched to a gene. CDR3 DNA: TGTGCCAGCAGCGGGGGGACTAGCGCTTACAATGAGCAGTTCTTC. Translation gives CASSGGTSAYNEQFF.

This chain uses TRBV7-2 with TRBJ1-3; D gene unclear. The V and J ends lost 0 bases and 4 bases respectively, with 1 base between them. There are 12 residues in the CDR3. The germline V gene encodes CDR1 SGHTA and CDR2 FQGNSA. The CDR3 nucleotides read TGTGCCAGCAGCTTAGCGGGAAACACCATATATTTT. Its protein is CASSLAGNTIYF.

The chain couples TRBV30 to TRBJ2-1; 9 bases agree with TRBD2. Germline V gene lookup returns CDR1 GTSNPN and CDR2 SVGIG (reference sequence). CDR3 length: 14 amino acids. V dropped 4 bases and J dropped 10; count of bases not matched to a gene: 11. CDR3 sequence reads: CAWKMGLASKEQFF. The CDR3 DNA follows: TGTGCCTGGAAAATGGGACTAGCATCGAAAGAGCAGTTCTTC.

The chain is built from TRBV28 and TRBJ1-1; D gene unclear. CDR3 length: 12 amino acids. V was shortened by 8 bases and J by 7 bases, with 14 bases between the two germline ends. Germline CDR1 is MDHEN and CDR2 is SYDVKM. The CDR3 spells CASHVQAGEAFF. The CDR3 DNA sequence: TGTGCCAGCCACGTTCAGGCCGGTGAAGCTTTCTTT.

This clone came up once. This chain links TRBV19 with TRBJ1-1, with D unresolved. Germline V gives CDR1 LNHDA, CDR2 SQIVND (reference sequence). The CDR3 has 13 residues. The V end lost 4 bases, the J end lost 3 bases, and 9 bases lay between the germline ends. The CDR3 region has the DNA TGTGCCAGTAGTAGGGAGCTTTACACTGAAGCTTTCTTT. Translating it yields CASSRELYTEAFF.

The chain is built from TRBV11-1 and TRBJ2-2; D is unclear. CDR3 length: 15 residues. The V end lost 1 base, the J end lost 4 bases, and 10 bases lay between the germline ends. Germline loops: CDR1 SGHAT, CDR2 FQDESV (reference sequence). This chain's CDR3 is CASSLVGRLTGELFF. In DNA form, the CDR3 reads TGTGCCAGCAGCTTAGTGGGCAGACTCACCGGGGAGCTGTTTTTT.

The gene calls are TRBV4-2 and TRBJ2-3; D call uncertain. V lost 4 bases to trimming and J lost 3 bases, with 11 bases between them. The germline CDR1 and CDR2 sequences are LGHNA and YNFKEQ. CDR3 length: 14 residues. The CDR3 sequence: CASSRTHSTDTQYF. The CDR3 DNA follows: TGTGCCAGCAGCCGGACCCACTCGACAGATACGCAGTATTTT.

The CDR3 spells CAISEGTGYEKLFF. Here the CDR3 DNA reads TGTGCCATCAGTGAGGGAACAGGGTACGAAAAACTGTTTTTT. This chain joins TRBV10-3 and TRBJ1-4, with D possibly being TRBD1 (6 bases). This CDR3 is 14 amino acids long. CDR1 is ENHRY, CDR2 SYGVKD, per germline. Trimming stripped 2 bases from V and 8 bases from J, with 12 bases between.

This clone was seen only a few times. The chain carries TRBV7-8 and TRBJ2-7; TRBD1 or TRBD2 may be the D gene (5 bases each). Between the trimmed V and J ends, which lost 1 base and 7 bases, there was a span of 17 bases. The CDR3 consists of 15 residues. The germline V gene encodes CDR1 SGHVS and CDR2 FQNEAQ. CDR3 nucleotide sequence: TGTGCCAGCAGCTTAGTGCAGGGACCGGGCTTTGAGCAGTACTTC. Its translation: CASSLVQGPGFEQYF.

This chain uses TRBV5-1 with TRBJ2-1; 15 bases fit TRBD2. Germline CDR1 and CDR2: SGHRS and YFSETQ. Trimming cost V 0 bases and J 3 bases; bases outside gene matches: 7. CDR3 length: 19 amino acids. Here the CDR3 reads CASSLEGTSGRFVYNEQFF. CDR3 coding DNA: TGCGCCAGCAGCTTGGAAGGGACTAGCGGGAGGTTTGTCTACAATGAGCAGTTCTTC.

The V gene is TRBV5-6, the J gene TRBJ2-7; D call uncertain. Trimming removed 2 bases from V and 3 bases from J, with 15 bases in between. Looked up from germline, CDR1 is SGHDT and CDR2 is YYEEEE. The CDR3 consists of 15 residues. The CDR3, as DNA: TGTGCCAGCAGCTTTCGTGGCTTAATGAGCTACGAGCAGTACTTC. Its translation is CASSFRGLMSYEQYF.

The V and J genes are TRBV6-6 and TRBJ1-4; 7 bases line up with TRBD1. The CDR3 covers 15 residues. The germline gives CDR1 MNHNY, CDR2 SVGAGI (reference sequence). Trimming removed 5 bases from V and 1 base from J; junction bases left unmatched: 4. CDR3 amino acids: CASSPGTVTNEKLFF. The CDR3 region has the DNA TGTGCCAGCAGTCCCGGGACAGTAACTAATGAAAAACTGTTTTTT.

The chain recombines TRBV5-4 with TRBJ2-7; 7 bases fit TRBD2. V gave up 4 bases and J gave up 2 bases; unmatched junction bases: 9. This CDR3 spans 15 amino acids. In germline, CDR1 is SGHNT, CDR2 YYREEE (reference sequence). This CDR3 reads CASSRGAGIPYEQYF. DNA of the CDR3: TGTGCCAGCAGCCGGGGAGCGGGAATTCCCTACGAGCAGTACTTC.